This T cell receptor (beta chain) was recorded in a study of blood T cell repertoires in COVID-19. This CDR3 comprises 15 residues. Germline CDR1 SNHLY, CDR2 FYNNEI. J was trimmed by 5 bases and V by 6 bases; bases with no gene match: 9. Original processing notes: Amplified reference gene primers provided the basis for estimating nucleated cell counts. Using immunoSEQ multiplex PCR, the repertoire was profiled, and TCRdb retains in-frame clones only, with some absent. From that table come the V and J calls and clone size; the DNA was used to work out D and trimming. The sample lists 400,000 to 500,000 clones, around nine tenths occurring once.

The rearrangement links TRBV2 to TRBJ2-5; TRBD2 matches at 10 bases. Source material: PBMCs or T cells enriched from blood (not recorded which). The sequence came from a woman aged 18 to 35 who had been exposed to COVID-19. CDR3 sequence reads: CASREREGFRETQYF. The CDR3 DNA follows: TGTGCCAGCAGAGAGCGGGAGGGCTTTCGGGAGACCCAGTACTTC.